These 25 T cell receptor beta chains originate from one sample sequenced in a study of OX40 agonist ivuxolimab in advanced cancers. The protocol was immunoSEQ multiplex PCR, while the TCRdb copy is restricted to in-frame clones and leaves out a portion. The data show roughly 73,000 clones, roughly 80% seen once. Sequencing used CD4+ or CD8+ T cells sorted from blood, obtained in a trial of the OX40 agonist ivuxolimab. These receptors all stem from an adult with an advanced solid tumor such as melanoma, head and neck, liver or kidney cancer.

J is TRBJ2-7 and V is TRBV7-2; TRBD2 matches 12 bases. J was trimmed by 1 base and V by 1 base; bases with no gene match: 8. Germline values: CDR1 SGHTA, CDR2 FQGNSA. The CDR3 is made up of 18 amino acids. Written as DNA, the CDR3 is TGTGCCAGCAGCTTAGAGACTAGCGGGGGCTGGGGGTCCTACGAGCAGTACTTC. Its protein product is CASSLETSGGWGSYEQYF. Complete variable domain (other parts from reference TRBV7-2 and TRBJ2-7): GAGVSQSPSNKVTEKGKDVELRCDPISGHTALYWYRQSLGQGLEFLIYFQGNSAPDKSGLPSDRFSAERTGGSVSTLTIQRTQQEDSAVYLCASSLETSGGWGSYEQYFGPGTRLTVT.

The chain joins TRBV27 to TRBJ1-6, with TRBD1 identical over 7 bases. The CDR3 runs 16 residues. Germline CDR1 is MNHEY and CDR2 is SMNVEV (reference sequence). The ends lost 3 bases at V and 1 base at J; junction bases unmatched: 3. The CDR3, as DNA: TGTGCCAGCAGTTTGTCAGGGGGTTCCTATAATTCACCCCTCCACTTT. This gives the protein CASSLSGGSYNSPLHF.

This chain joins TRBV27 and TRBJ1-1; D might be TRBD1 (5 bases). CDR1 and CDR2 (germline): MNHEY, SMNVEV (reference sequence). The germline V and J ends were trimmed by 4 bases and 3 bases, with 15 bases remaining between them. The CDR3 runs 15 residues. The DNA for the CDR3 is TGTGCCAGCAGTTCAGGTAGGGGATGGGACACTGAAGCTTTCTTT. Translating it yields CASSSGRGWDTEAFF.

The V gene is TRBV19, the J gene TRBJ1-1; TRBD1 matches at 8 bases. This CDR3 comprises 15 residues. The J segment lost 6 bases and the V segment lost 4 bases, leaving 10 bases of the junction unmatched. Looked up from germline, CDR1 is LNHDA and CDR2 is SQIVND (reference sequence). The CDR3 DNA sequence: TGTGCCAGTAGTAACCAGGGGGCGAGGACGGCTGAAGCTTTCTTT. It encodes CASSNQGARTAEAFF.

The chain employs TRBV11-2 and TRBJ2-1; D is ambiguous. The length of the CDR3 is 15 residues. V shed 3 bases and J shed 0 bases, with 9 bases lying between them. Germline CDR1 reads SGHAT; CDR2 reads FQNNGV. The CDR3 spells CASSFSDLSYNEQFF. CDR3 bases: TGTGCCAGCAGCTTCAGTGACCTCTCCTACAATGAGCAGTTCTTC.

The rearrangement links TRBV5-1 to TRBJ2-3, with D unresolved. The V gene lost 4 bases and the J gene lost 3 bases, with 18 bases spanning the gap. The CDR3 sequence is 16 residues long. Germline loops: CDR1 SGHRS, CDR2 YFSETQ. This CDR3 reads CASSLLQTSSTDTQYF. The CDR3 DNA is TGCGCCAGCAGCCTTCTACAGACAAGTTCGACAGATACGCAGTATTTT.

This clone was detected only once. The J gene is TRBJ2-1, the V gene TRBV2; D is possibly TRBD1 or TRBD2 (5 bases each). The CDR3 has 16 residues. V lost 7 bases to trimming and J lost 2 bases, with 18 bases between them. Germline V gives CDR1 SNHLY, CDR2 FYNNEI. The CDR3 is CASNDPRDVAYNEQFF. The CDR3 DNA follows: TGTGCCAGCAATGATCCACGGGACGTGGCCTACAATGAGCAGTTCTTC.

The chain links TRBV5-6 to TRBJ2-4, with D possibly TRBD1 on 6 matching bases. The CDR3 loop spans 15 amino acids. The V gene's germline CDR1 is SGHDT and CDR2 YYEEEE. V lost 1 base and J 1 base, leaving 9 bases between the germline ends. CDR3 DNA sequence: TGTGCCAGCAGCTTGCCAGGGGAGGCCAAAAACATTCAGTACTTC. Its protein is CASSLPGEAKNIQYF.

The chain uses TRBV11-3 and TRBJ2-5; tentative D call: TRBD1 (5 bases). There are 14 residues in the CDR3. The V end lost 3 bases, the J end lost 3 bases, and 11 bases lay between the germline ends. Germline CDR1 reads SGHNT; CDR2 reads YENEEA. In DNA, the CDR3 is TGTGCCAGCAGCTTTAGGGGCTCCGAAGAGACCCAGTACTTC. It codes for CASSFRGSEETQYF.

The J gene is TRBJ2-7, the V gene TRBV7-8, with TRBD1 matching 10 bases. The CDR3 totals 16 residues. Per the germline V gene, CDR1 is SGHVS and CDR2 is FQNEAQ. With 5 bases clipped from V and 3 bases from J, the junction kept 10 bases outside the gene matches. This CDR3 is CASSPSPGQGIYEQYF. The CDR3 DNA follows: TGTGCCAGCAGCCCTTCCCCGGGACAGGGGATCTACGAGCAGTACTTC.

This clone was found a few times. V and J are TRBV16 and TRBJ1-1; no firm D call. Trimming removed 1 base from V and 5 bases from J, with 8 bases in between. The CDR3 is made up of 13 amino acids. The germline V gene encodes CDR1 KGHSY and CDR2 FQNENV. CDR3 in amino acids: CASSQYSQTEAFF. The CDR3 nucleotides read TGTGCCAGCAGCCAATACAGCCAAACTGAAGCTTTCTTT.

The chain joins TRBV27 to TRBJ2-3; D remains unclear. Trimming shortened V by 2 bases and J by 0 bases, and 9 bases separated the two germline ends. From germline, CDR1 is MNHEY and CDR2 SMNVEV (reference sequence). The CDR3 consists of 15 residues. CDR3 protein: CASSLVRPSTDTQYF. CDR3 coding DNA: TGTGCCAGCAGTTTAGTTCGACCGAGCACAGATACGCAGTATTTT.

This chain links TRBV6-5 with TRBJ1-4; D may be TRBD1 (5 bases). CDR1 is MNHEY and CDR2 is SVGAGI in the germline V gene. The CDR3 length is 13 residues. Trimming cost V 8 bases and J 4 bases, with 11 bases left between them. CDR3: CASQRGVNEKLFF. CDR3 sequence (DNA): TGTGCCAGCCAACGGGGGGTTAATGAAAAACTGTTTTTT.

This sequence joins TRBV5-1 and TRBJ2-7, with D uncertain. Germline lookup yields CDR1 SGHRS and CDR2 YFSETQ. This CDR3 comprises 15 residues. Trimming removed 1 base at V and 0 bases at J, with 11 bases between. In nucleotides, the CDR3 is TGCGCCAGCAGCTTGACGACGCTGAGCTCCTACGAGCAGTACTTC. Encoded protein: CASSLTTLSSYEQYF.

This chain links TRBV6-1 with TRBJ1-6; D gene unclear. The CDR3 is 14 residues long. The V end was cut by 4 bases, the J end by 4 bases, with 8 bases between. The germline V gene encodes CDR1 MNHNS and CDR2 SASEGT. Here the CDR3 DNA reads TGTGCCAGCAGTGCCGGACCTTATAATTCACCCCTCCACTTT. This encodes CASSAGPYNSPLHF.

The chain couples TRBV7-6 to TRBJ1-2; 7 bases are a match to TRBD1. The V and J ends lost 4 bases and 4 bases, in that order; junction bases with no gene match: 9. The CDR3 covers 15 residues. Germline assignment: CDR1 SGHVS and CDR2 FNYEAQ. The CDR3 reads CASSSKDRSSYGYTF. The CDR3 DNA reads TGTGCCAGCAGCTCCAAGGACAGGTCGAGCTATGGCTACACCTTC.

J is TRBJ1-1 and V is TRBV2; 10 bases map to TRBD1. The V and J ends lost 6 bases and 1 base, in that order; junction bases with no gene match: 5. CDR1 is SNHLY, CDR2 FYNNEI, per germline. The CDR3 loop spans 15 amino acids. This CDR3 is CASRARQGANTEAFF. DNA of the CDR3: TGTGCCAGCAGGGCTAGACAGGGGGCGAACACTGAAGCTTTCTTT.

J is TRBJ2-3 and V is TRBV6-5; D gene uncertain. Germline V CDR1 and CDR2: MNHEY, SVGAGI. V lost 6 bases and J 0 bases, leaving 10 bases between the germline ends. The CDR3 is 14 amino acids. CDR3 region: CASSALTSTDTQYF. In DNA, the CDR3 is TGTGCCAGCAGCGCCCTTACTAGCACAGATACGCAGTATTTT.

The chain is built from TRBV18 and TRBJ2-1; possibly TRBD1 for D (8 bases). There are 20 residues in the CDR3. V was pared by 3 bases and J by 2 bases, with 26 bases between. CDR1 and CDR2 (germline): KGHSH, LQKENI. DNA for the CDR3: TGTGCCAGCTCACCGGTGGGGGGGTCAGGGGGCCGGCCCACCTACAATGAGCAGTTCTTC. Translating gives CASSPVGGSGGRPTYNEQFF. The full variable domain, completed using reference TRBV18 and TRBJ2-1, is NAGVMQNPRHLVRRRGQEARLRCSPMKGHSHVYWYRQLPEEGLKFMVYLQKENIIDESGMPKERFSAEFPKEGPSILRIQQVVRGDSAAYFCASSPVGGSGGRPTYNEQFFGPGTRLTVL.

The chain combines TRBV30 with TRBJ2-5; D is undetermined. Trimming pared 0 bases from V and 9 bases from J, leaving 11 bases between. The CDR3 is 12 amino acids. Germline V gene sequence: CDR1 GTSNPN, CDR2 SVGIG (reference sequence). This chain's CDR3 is CAWSVLQLAQYF. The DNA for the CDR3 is TGTGCCTGGAGTGTGCTACAGTTGGCCCAGTACTTC.

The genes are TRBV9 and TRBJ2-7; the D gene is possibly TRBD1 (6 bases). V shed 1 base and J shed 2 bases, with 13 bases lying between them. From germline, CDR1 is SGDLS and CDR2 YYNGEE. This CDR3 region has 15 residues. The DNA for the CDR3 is TGTGCCAGCAGCGTAAGTCTCGGGACAACCTACGAGCAGTACTTC. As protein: CASSVSLGTTYEQYF.

CDR3 loop: CASSFTDTQYF. CDR3 in DNA: TGTGCCAGCAGCTTCACAGATACGCAGTATTTT. The chain joins TRBV5-6 to TRBJ2-3; unclear D gene. The germline CDR1 and CDR2 sequences are SGHDT and YYEEEE. Trimming cost V 2 bases and J 2 bases, with 0 bases left between them. This CDR3 is built from 11 residues.

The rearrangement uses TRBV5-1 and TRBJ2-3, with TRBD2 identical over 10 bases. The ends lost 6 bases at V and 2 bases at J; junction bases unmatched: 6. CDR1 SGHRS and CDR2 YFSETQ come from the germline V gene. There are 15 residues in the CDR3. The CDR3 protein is CASTPLAGVTDTQYF. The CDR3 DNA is TGCGCCAGCACCCCCCTAGCGGGGGTCACAGATACGCAGTATTTT.

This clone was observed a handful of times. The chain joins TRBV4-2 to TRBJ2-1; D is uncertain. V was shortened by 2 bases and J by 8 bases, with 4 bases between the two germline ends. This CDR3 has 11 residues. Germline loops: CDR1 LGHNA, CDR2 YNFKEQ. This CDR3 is CASSQYHEQFF. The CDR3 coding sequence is TGTGCCAGCAGCCAATATCATGAGCAGTTCTTC.

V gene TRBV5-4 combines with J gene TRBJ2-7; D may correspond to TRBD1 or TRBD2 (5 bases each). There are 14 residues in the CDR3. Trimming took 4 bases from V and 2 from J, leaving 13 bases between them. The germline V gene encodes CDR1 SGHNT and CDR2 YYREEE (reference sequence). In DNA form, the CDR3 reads TGTGCCAGCAGCCGGGACGGGCAGACCTACGAGCAGTACTTC. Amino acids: CASSRDGQTYEQYF.